One and the same sample provided the 20 T cell receptor beta chains below, sequenced in a study of blood T cell repertoires in COVID-19. Data came from immunoSEQ multiplex PCR; TCRdb stores just in-frame clones and leaves some out. The repertoire consists of about 70,000 clones, with 70% to 90% occurring once and the leading ten covering about 12%. Sequenced: peripheral blood. These receptors came from a human donor in a cohort sampled during active COVID-19.

The J gene is TRBJ1-6, the V gene TRBV9; no clear D. The CDR3 totals 15 residues. The V and J ends lost 0 bases and 1 base respectively, with 5 bases between them. Germline V gives CDR1 SGDLS, CDR2 YYNGEE. The CDR3 reads CASSVGGSYNSPLHF. For the CDR3, the DNA is TGTGCCAGCAGCGTAGGAGGATCCTATAATTCACCCCTCCACTTT.

The CDR3 here is CASSQMRAGANVLTF. CDR3 DNA sequence: TGTGCCAGCAGCCAAATGAGGGCTGGGGCCAACGTCCTGACTTTC. The chain joins TRBV14 to TRBJ2-6, with D perhaps matching TRBD2 (5 bases). Germline V gene data show CDR1 as SGHDN and CDR2 as FVKESK. V was pared by 2 bases and J by 2 bases, with 7 bases between. This CDR3 contains 15 residues.

This clone showed up just once. The chain carries TRBV5-1 and TRBJ2-1; maybe TRBD1 (6 bases). Germline V lookup: CDR1 SGHRS, CDR2 YFSETQ. The CDR3 loop spans 16 amino acids. Trimming removed 1 base from V and 1 base from J, with 12 bases in between. This CDR3 reads CASSLQGHGSYNEQFF. CDR3 DNA sequence: TGCGCCAGCAGCTTGCAGGGACACGGGTCCTACAATGAGCAGTTCTTC.

The chain uses TRBV5-1 and TRBJ1-1; 7 bases match TRBD1. Germline CDR1 is SGHRS and CDR2 is YFSETQ. V was clipped by 1 base and J by 11 bases; unmatched bases: 11. The CDR3 is 14 amino acids. CDR3 region: CASSLTEINRGAFF. CDR3 coding DNA: TGCGCCAGCAGCTTGACGGAAATCAACAGGGGCGCTTTCTTT.

The CDR3: CASSLDRPGVEQYF. The CDR3, as DNA: TGTGCCAGCAGCCTAGACAGGCCGGGGGTGGAGCAGTACTTC. The chain uses TRBV3-1 (or the pseudogene TRBV3-2) and TRBJ2-7, with D perhaps assigned TRBD1 or TRBD2 (6 bases each). Germline-derived CDR1 and CDR2 are LGHDT and YNNKEL (reference sequence). With 4 bases removed from V and 7 bases from J, the gap between germline ends came to 17 bases. CDR3 length: 14 residues.

The chain uses TRBV19 and TRBJ2-7; the match to TRBD1 covers 8 bases. Germline values: CDR1 LNHDA, CDR2 SQIVND (reference sequence). Trimming took 5 bases from V and 4 from J; bases not matched to a gene: 7. The CDR3 runs to 14 residues. The CDR3 protein is CASSGGTGGYEQYF. The CDR3 nucleotides are TGTGCCAGTAGTGGCGGTACAGGGGGTTACGAGCAGTACTTC.

The chain is built from TRBV28 and TRBJ2-2, with D maybe TRBD2 (5 bases). This CDR3 region has 15 residues. The germline V gene has CDR1 MDHEN and CDR2 SYDVKM. CDR3 sequence reads: CASDPGSEETGELFF. Written as DNA, the CDR3 is TGTGCGTCCGATCCGGGGAGTGAGGAGACCGGGGAGCTGTTTTTT.

The rearrangement uses TRBV30 and TRBJ1-4; weak D call: TRBD1 (6 bases). Between the trimmed V and J ends, which lost 2 bases and 5 bases, there was a span of 9 bases. In germline, CDR1 is GTSNPN, CDR2 SVGIG (reference sequence). CDR3 length equals 13 residues. Here the CDR3 DNA reads TGTGCCTGGAGTAGGACAGTCAATGAAAAACTGTTTTTT. Translating it yields CAWSRTVNEKLFF.

V gene TRBV28 combines with J gene TRBJ1-1, with D tentatively TRBD1 (5 bases). The CDR3 covers 13 residues. The germline V gene has CDR1 MDHEN and CDR2 SYDVKM. The V and J ends lost 7 bases and 5 bases respectively, with 14 bases between them. The DNA of the CDR3 is TGTGCCAGCACCATAAGGGAGGGGACTGAAGCTTTCTTT. Protein sequence: CASTIREGTEAFF. The full variable domain, completed using reference TRBV28 and TRBJ1-1, is DVKVTQSSRYLVKRTGEKVFLECVQDMDHENMFWYRQDPGLGLRLIYFSYDVKMKEKGDIPEGYSVSREKKERFSLILESASTNQTSMYLCASTIREGTEAFFGQGTRLTVV.

This clone has a single count. The CDR3 DNA sequence: TGTGCCAGCAGCCCCCGAGGGGAGACCCAGTACTTC. It specifies CASSPRGETQYF. The V and J genes are TRBV11-1 and TRBJ2-5, with D perhaps TRBD2 (5 bases). Germline CDR1 and CDR2: SGHAT and FQDESV (reference sequence). The CDR3 covers 12 residues. V shed 5 bases and J shed 5 bases, with 9 bases lying between them.

The chain couples TRBV24-1 to TRBJ2-3; D not certain. Germline-derived CDR1 and CDR2 are KGHDR and SFDVKD. The CDR3 consists of 14 residues. V shed 7 bases and J shed 2 bases, with 12 bases lying between them. DNA for the CDR3: TGTGCCACCAGCCCAGGTCGGCTCACAGATACGCAGTATTTT. As protein: CATSPGRLTDTQYF.

The chain has TRBV3-1 (or the pseudogene TRBV3-2) and TRBJ2-3; 11 nucleotides agree with TRBD2. In germline, CDR1 is LGHDT, CDR2 YNNKEL (reference sequence). This CDR3 region has 16 residues. Trimming took 2 bases from V and 2 from J; bases not matched to a gene: 3. Written as DNA, the CDR3 is TGTGCCAGCAGCCAACTTAGCGGGGGGGTCACAGATACGCAGTATTTT. Its protein product is CASSQLSGGVTDTQYF.

The chain couples TRBV3-1 (or the pseudogene TRBV3-2) to TRBJ1-3; D perhaps matches TRBD1 (6 bases). Germline lookup yields CDR1 LGHDT and CDR2 YNNKEL (reference sequence). The ends were cut back, 4 bases at V and 3 bases at J, with 16 bases in the middle. CDR3 size: 16 residues. DNA of the CDR3: TGTGCCAGCAGCCGAAAACAGGGTCCCAGTGGAAACACCATATATTTT. Amino acids: CASSRKQGPSGNTIYF.

The V call is TRBV5-4, the J call TRBJ2-3, with a possible D match to TRBD1 (6 bases). In germline, CDR1 is SGHNT, CDR2 YYREEE (reference sequence). The CDR3 contains 16 residues. The V and J ends lost 0 bases and 3 bases respectively, with 14 bases between them. The CDR3 region has the DNA TGTGCCAGCAGCTTGGTGAGTGGCAGGGGAACAGATACGCAGTATTTT. This sequence encodes CASSLVSGRGTDTQYF.

The chain recombines TRBV7-9 with TRBJ2-3, with 7 bases fitting TRBD1. The CDR3 spans 16 residues. From germline, CDR1 is SEHNR and CDR2 FQNEAQ (reference sequence). V lost 5 bases to trimming and J lost 0 bases; unmatched junction nucleotides: 8. The CDR3 bases are TGTGCCAGCAGCCCATGGGACAGCGCTAGCACAGATACGCAGTATTTT. Translating it yields CASSPWDSASTDTQYF.

This clone was recorded once. The rearrangement links TRBV28 to TRBJ1-2; D is uncertain. The CDR3 length is 17 residues. Germline CDR1 is MDHEN and CDR2 is SYDVKM. Trimming shortened V by 5 bases and J by 0 bases, and 19 bases separated the two germline ends. CDR3 nucleotide sequence: TGTGCCAGCAGTGCCGTCGGGAGTCGTTCAGCTAACTATGGCTACACCTTC. Translation gives CASSAVGSRSANYGYTF.

Here the CDR3 DNA reads TGTGCCAGCAGCCAAGTGGCAGGGGGCCCCTACGAGCAGTACTTC. This sequence encodes CASSQVAGGPYEQYF. This rearrangement joins TRBV14 to TRBJ2-7; 8 nucleotides align to TRBD1. The V segment lost 1 base and the J segment 2 bases; nucleotides outside the gene matches: 4. CDR1 and CDR2 (germline): SGHDN, FVKESK. The CDR3 consists of 15 residues. Combining the CDR3 with reference TRBV14 and TRBJ2-7 gives the whole variable domain EAGVTQFPSHSVIEKGQTVTLRCDPISGHDNLYWYRRVMGKEIKFLLHFVKESKQDESGMPNNRFLAERTGGTYSTLKVQPAELEDSGVYFCASSQVAGGPYEQYFGPGTRLTVT.

This chain uses TRBV28 with TRBJ1-2; 9 bases are a match to TRBD1. The CDR3 length is 14 residues. The V gene's germline CDR1 is MDHEN and CDR2 SYDVKM. Trimming took 7 bases from V and 2 from J; bases not matched to a gene: 5. This CDR3 is CASTRGQGNYGYTF. The CDR3 DNA is TGTGCCAGCACCCGGGGACAGGGAAACTATGGCTACACCTTC.

The gene calls are TRBV11-2 and TRBJ1-1; D not resolved. V lost 5 bases, J lost 6 bases, and 13 bases lay in between. The length of the CDR3 is 13 residues. CDR1 and CDR2 (germline): SGHAT, FQNNGV. The CDR3 region is CASSPLMPAEAFF. The CDR3 coding sequence is TGTGCCAGCAGCCCACTAATGCCCGCTGAAGCTTTCTTT.

This clone occurred once. The genes are TRBV18 and TRBJ1-1; 9 nucleotides match TRBD1. CDR3 length: 15 residues. V lost 3 bases and J lost 4; bases outside the gene matches: 6. The germline gives CDR1 KGHSH, CDR2 LQKENI. For the CDR3, the DNA is TGTGCCAGCTCACCCGCGATGACAGGGGGCACTGAAGCTTTCTTT. This translates into CASSPAMTGGTEAFF.